These 18 T cell receptor beta chains came from one sample sequenced in a study of blood T cell repertoires in COVID-19. TCRdb's table, derived via immunoSEQ multiplex PCR, lists solely in-frame clones and lacks some. The sample holds about 140,000 clones, 85% to 90% seen once. The sequenced sample consisted of peripheral blood. The receptor set was obtained from an older woman with acute or convalescent COVID-19.

This sequence joins TRBV10-2 and TRBJ2-5, with 7 bases that match TRBD1. V was pared by 5 bases and J by 5 bases, with 11 bases of the junction left unmatched. The CDR3 consists of 15 residues. Germline lookup yields CDR1 WSHSY and CDR2 SAAADI. CDR3 bases: TGCGCCAGCAGTTATATGACAGGGCGAGGCGAGACCCAGTACTTC. Amino acids: CASSYMTGRGETQYF.

The chain uses TRBV11-2 and TRBJ1-2, with TRBD1 as a possible D gene (5 bases). This CDR3 has 14 amino acids. The germline V and J ends were trimmed by 5 bases and 6 bases, with 16 bases remaining between them. The germline V gene has CDR1 SGHAT and CDR2 FQNNGV. CDR3 region: CASSPPGGSDGYTF. The CDR3 region has the DNA TGTGCCAGCAGCCCCCCTGGGGGGTCTGATGGCTACACCTTC.

There are a few counts of this clone. The CDR3 region has the DNA TGCGCCAGCAGCCAAGATAGTGCTTTCCCTGAAGCTTTCTTT. Its protein is CASSQDSAFPEAFF. The V and J genes are TRBV4-3 and TRBJ1-1, with no clear D. CDR1 LGHNA and CDR2 YSLEER come from the germline V gene. The CDR3 length is 14 residues. The V and J ends lost 0 bases and 6 bases respectively, with 11 bases between them.

This chain joins TRBV6-5 and TRBJ1-1; the match to TRBD1 covers 7 bases. CDR1 and CDR2 (germline): MNHEY, SVGAGI. The CDR3 runs 13 residues. The ends lost 5 bases at V and 6 bases at J; junction bases unmatched: 6. CDR3 sequence (DNA): TGTGCCAGCAGTCACCCGCAGGGGGCTGAAGCTTTCTTT. Its translation: CASSHPQGAEAFF.

The chain carries TRBV4-1 and TRBJ2-3, with D uncertain. The CDR3 is made up of 17 amino acids. The germline V gene encodes CDR1 MGHRA and CDR2 YSYEKL. The V end lost 0 bases, the J end lost 4 bases, and 17 bases lay between the germline ends. CDR3 region: CASSQDIGGAVADTQYF. The DNA of the CDR3 is TGCGCCAGCAGCCAAGATATCGGCGGCGCCGTGGCAGATACGCAGTATTTT.

This chain uses TRBV7-6 with TRBJ2-1; 10 bases fit TRBD2. This CDR3 comprises 16 residues. V lost 4 bases to trimming and J lost 7 bases; unmatched junction nucleotides: 10. Per germline, CDR1 SGHVS and CDR2 FNYEAQ. CDR3 loop: CASSSQAGGVSNEQFF. The CDR3 DNA reads as TGTGCCAGCAGCTCTCAAGCGGGGGGGGTTAGTAATGAGCAGTTCTTC.

This clone was recorded a few times. The V gene is TRBV24-1, the J gene TRBJ2-3, with 7 bases lining up with TRBD2. Germline trimming cut 5 bases from V and 2 bases from J; bases unmatched to any gene: 12. The CDR3 consists of 17 residues. Germline values: CDR1 KGHDR, CDR2 SFDVKD. CDR3 in amino acids: CATSAGGTSRPTDTQYF. In nucleotides, the CDR3 is TGTGCCACCAGTGCGGGGGGAACCTCCCGGCCCACAGATACGCAGTATTTT.

The chain carries TRBV28 and TRBJ2-7; 11 nucleotides line up with TRBD2. Germline CDR1 reads MDHEN; CDR2 reads SYDVKM. The trim removed 5 bases at V and 2 bases at J, leaving 11 bases unmatched. The CDR3 is 17 amino acids. CDR3 in DNA: TGTGCCAGCAGTGGGCCCTTACTAGCGGGGGATACCTACGAGCAGTACTTC. This sequence encodes CASSGPLLAGDTYEQYF.

The chain carries TRBV13 and TRBJ2-3, with TRBD1 as a possible D gene (6 bases). Germline assignment: CDR1 PRHDT and CDR2 FYEKMQ (reference sequence). The CDR3 runs to 13 residues. The ends were cut back, 2 bases at V and 5 bases at J, with 8 bases in the middle. CDR3 region: CASSLPGVDTQYF. As DNA, the CDR3 is TGTGCCAGCAGCTTACCAGGGGTAGATACGCAGTATTTT.

The J gene is TRBJ2-7, the V gene TRBV7-9, with 10 bases matching TRBD2. This CDR3 contains 16 residues. Looked up from germline, CDR1 is SEHNR and CDR2 is FQNEAQ (reference sequence). V dropped 2 bases and J dropped 3; count of bases not matched to a gene: 7. In DNA, the CDR3 is TGTGCCAGCAGCTTACGGAGCGGGGGGGAGATCTACGAGCAGTACTTC. Translating gives CASSLRSGGEIYEQYF.

The chain uses TRBV10-2 and TRBJ2-2; the D gene is possibly TRBD2 (6 bases). The germline V and J ends were trimmed by 2 bases and 3 bases, with 31 bases remaining between them. The CDR3 is 22 amino acids. Germline V CDR1 and CDR2: WSHSY, SAAADI. As DNA, the CDR3 is TGCGCCAGCAGTGAGCCAGCCCCAGTGGGACTTTGGCGACGGTCGGACACCGGGGAGCTGTTTTTT. It specifies CASSEPAPVGLWRRSDTGELFF.

This clone was seen a handful of times. The V and J genes are TRBV4-1 and TRBJ2-1; the match to TRBD2 covers 11 bases. The CDR3 length is 19 residues. The germline V gene has CDR1 MGHRA and CDR2 YSYEKL. The ends lost 0 bases at V and 3 bases at J; junction bases unmatched: 10. The CDR3 region is CASSQDVPLAGGRYNEQFF. The CDR3 DNA sequence: TGCGCCAGCAGCCAAGATGTCCCCCTAGCGGGGGGTCGCTACAATGAGCAGTTCTTC.

The V call is TRBV5-1, the J call TRBJ2-7; 8 nucleotides align to TRBD1. Per the germline V gene, CDR1 is SGHRS and CDR2 is YFSETQ. V trimming: 4 bases; J trimming: 5 bases; junction bases outside the gene matches: 8. The CDR3 has 14 amino acids. The DNA for the CDR3 is TGCGCCAGCAGCCAGGGACAGGCGCTGGACGAGCAGTACTTC. Amino acid sequence: CASSQGQALDEQYF.

V usage is TRBV28 and J usage is TRBJ1-5, with TRBD1 matching 7 bases. Germline CDR1 is MDHEN and CDR2 is SYDVKM. V gave up 10 bases and J gave up 6 bases; unmatched junction bases: 6. The CDR3 contains 12 residues. CDR3 in amino acids: CATTTGLQPQHF. The CDR3 region has the DNA TGTGCCACTACGACAGGGCTTCAGCCCCAGCATTTT.

The DNA of the CDR3 is TGTGCCAGCAGTACCCCGGGGACAGGGGTCTACAATGAGCAGTTCTTC. Encoded protein: CASSTPGTGVYNEQFF. The chain couples TRBV28 to TRBJ2-1; 10 nucleotides agree with TRBD1. V shed 5 bases and J 3 bases; nucleotides not matched to a gene: 7. The germline V gene encodes CDR1 MDHEN and CDR2 SYDVKM. The CDR3 loop spans 16 amino acids.

This rearrangement joins TRBV28 to TRBJ1-2; TRBD1 matches at 9 bases. The V gene end was trimmed by 6 bases and the J gene end by 7 bases; junction bases not matched to a gene: 6. Germline V gives CDR1 MDHEN, CDR2 SYDVKM. The CDR3 sequence is 13 residues long. The CDR3 nucleotides read TGTGCCAGCAGGGGAACAGGGGGCGGTGGCTACACCTTC. Its protein is CASRGTGGGGYTF.

This clone has just one count. V usage is TRBV6-1 and J usage is TRBJ2-5, with D unresolved. This CDR3 contains 11 residues. V was shortened by 1 base and J by 11 bases, with 8 bases between the two germline ends. Germline V gene data show CDR1 as MNHNS and CDR2 as SASEGT. CDR3 sequence reads: CASSEVSVQYF. The CDR3 DNA follows: TGTGCCAGCAGTGAAGTTTCGGTACAGTACTTC.

This rearrangement joins TRBV7-9 to TRBJ2-7; weak D call: TRBD1 (6 bases). V dropped 3 bases and J dropped 1 base, with 13 bases sitting between them. This CDR3 has 15 residues. In germline, CDR1 is SEHNR, CDR2 FQNEAQ (reference sequence). CDR3 in DNA: TGTGCCAGCAGCTTGAGCAGGGGCCCTTCCTACGAGCAGTACTTC. This encodes CASSLSRGPSYEQYF.